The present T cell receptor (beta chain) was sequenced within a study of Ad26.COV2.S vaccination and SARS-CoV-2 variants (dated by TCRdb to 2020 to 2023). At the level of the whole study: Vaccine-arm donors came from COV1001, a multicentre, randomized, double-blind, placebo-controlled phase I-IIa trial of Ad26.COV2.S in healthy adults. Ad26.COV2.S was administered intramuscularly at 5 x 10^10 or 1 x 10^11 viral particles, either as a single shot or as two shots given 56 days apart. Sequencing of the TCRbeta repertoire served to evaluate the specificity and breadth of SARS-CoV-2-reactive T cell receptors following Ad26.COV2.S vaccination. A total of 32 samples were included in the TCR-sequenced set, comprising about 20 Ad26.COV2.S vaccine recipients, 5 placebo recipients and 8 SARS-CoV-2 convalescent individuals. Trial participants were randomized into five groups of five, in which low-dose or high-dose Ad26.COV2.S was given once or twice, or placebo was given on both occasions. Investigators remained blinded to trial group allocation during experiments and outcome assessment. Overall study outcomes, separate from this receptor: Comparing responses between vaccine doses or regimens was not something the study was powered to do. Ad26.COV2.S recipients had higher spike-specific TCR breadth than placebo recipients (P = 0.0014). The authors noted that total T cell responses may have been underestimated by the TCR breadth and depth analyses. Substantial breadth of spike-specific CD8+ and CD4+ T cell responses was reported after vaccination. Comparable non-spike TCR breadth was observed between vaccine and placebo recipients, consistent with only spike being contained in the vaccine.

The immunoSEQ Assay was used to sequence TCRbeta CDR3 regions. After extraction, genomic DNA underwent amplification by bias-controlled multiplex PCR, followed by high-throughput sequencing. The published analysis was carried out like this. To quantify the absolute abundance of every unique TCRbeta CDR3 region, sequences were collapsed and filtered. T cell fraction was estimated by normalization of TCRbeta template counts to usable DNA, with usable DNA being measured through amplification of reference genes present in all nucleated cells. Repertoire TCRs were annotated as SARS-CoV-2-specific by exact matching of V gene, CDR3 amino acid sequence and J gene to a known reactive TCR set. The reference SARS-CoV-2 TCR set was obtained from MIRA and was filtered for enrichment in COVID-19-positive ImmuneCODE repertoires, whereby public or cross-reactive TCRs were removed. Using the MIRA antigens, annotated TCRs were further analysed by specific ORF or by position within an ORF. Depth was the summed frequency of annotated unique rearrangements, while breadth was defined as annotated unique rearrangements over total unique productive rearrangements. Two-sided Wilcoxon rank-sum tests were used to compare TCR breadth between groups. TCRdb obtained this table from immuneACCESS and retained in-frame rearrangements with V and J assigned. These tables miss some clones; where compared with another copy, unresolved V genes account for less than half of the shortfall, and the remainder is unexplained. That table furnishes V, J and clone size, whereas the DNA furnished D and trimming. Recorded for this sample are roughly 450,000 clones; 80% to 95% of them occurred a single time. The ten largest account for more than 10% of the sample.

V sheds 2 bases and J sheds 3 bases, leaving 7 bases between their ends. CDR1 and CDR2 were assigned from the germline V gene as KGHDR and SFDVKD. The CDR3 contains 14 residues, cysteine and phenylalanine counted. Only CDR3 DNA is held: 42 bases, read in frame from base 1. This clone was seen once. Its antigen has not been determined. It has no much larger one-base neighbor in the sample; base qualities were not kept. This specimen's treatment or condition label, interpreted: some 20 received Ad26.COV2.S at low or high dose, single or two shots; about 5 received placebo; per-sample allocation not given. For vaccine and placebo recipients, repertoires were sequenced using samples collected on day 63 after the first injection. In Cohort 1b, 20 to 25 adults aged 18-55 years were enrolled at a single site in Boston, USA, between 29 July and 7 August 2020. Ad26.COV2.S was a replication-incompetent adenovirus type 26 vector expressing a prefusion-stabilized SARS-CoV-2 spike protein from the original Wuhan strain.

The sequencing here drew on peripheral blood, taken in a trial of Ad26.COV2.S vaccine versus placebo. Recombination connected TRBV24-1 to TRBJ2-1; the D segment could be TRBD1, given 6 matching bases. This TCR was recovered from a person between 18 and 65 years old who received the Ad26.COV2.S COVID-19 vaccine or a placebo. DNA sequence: TGTGCCACCAGTGATTCACAGGGCTACAATGAGCAGTTCTTC. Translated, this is CATSDSQGYNEQFF.